This T cell receptor (beta chain) was recorded in a study of blood T cell repertoires in COVID-19. For the study at large: COVID-19 samples from acute and convalescent phases originated in the United States, Italy and Spain. Sample material is recorded as cDNA or gDNA derived from T cells, B-cell-depleted T cells, or PBMCs.

The CDR3 loop spans 14 amino acids. V lost 7 bases and J lost 4, with 14 bases in between. Germline V gene lookup returns CDR1 MNHEY and CDR2 SMNVEV (reference sequence). Only in-frame clones appear in the TCRdb table, and some are missing; sequencing was by immunoSEQ multiplex PCR. The sample yields 55,000 to 75,000 clones, about 80% seen once. The clonotype comes from a human donor in a cohort sampled during active COVID-19. The material sequenced was peripheral blood. The chain carries TRBV27 and TRBJ2-1; possibly TRBD2 for D (5 bases). CDR3 coding DNA: TGTGCCAGCACAATTCGGGGATTTTACAATGAGCAGTTCTTC. Protein: CASTIRGFYNEQFF.